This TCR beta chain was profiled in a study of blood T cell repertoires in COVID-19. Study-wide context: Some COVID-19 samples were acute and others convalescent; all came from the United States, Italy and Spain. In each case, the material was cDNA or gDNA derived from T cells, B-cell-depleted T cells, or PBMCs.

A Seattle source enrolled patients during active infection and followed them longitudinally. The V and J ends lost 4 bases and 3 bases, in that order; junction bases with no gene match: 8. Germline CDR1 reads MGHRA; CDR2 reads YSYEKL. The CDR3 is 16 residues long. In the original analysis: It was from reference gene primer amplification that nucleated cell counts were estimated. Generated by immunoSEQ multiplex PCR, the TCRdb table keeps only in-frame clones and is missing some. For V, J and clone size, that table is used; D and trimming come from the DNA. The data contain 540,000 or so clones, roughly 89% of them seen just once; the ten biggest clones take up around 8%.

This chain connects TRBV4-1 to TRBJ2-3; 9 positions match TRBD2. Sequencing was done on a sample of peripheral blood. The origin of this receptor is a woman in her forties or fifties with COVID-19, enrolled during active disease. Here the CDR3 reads CASSLSGGRGTDTQYF. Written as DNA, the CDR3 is TGCGCCAGCAGCCTTAGCGGGGGCCGGGGTACAGATACGCAGTATTTT.